This T cell receptor (beta chain) was documented in a study of Ad26.COV2.S vaccination and SARS-CoV-2 variants. Background on the study: Donor joined the COV1001 Ad26.COV2.S trial arm. Study-level points and caveats: Following vaccination, spike-specific CD8+ and CD4+ T cell responses reportedly exhibited substantial breadth. Non-spike TCR breadth showed similarity between vaccine and placebo recipients. The study found higher spike-specific TCR breadth in vaccine than placebo recipients.

This CDR3 region has 15 residues. V shed 3 bases and J shed 5 bases, with 13 bases lying between them. Germline CDR1 is MDHEN and CDR2 is SYDVKM. Comments on this clone: Its cognate antigen is unknown.

Only in-frame clones appear in the TCRdb table, and some are missing; sequencing was by immunoSEQ multiplex PCR. The sample includes around 300,000 clones, around 89% of them seen just once. Indicated treatment: some 20 received Ad26.COV2.S at low or high dose, single or two shots; about 5 received placebo; per-sample allocation not given. At day 63 after the first vaccine or placebo injection, samples were drawn. This clonotype was obtained from a person aged 18 to 59 who received the Ad26.COV2.S COVID-19 vaccine or a placebo. The chain has TRBV28 and TRBJ1-4; D gene unclear. The sequencing here drew on peripheral blood, taken in a trial of Ad26.COV2.S vaccine versus placebo. DNA of the CDR3: TGTGCCAGCAGTTTCTCTGGGGTCCTAAATGAAAAACTGTTTTTT. Its translation: CASSFSGVLNEKLFF. The entire variable domain, with the rest obtained from reference TRBV28 and TRBJ1-4, is as follows: DVKVTQSSRYLVKRTGEKVFLECVQDMDHENMFWYRQDPGLGLRLIYFSYDVKMKEKGDIPEGYSVSREKKERFSLILESASTNQTSMYLCASSFSGVLNEKLFFGSGTQLSVL.